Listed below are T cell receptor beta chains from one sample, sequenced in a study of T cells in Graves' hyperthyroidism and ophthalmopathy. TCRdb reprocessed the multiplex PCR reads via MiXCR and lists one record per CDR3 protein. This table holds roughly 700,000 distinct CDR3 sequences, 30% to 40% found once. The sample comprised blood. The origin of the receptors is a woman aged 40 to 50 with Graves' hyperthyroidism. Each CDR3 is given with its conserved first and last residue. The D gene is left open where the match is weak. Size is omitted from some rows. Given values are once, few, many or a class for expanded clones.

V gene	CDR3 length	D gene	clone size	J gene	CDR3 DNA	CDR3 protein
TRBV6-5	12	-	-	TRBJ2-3	TGTGCCAGCAGCGACCCGGAGGATACGCAGTATTTT	CASSDPEDTQYF
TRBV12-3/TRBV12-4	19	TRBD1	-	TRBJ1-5	TGTGCCAGCAGTGCCCGGTTACAGGGGGCGCGGGGTAGCAATCAGCCCCAGCATTTT	CASSARLQGARGSNQPQHF
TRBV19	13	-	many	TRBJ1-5	TGTGCCAGTAGTATATCGGATCGGTCGCCCCAGCATTTT	CASSISDRSPQHF
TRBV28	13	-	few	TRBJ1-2	TGTGCCAGCAGTTTGGTTCGCGGGGAAGGCTACACCTTC	CASSLVRGEGYTF
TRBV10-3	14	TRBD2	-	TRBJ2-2	TGTGCCATTCAAGCTAGTAGCGGGTACGAGGAGCTGTTTTTT	CAIQASSGYEELFF
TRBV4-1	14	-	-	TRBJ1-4	TGCGCCAGCAGCCAAGCGGGAGGGAATGAAAAACTGTTTTTT	CASSQAGGNEKLFF
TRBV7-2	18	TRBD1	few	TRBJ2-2	TGTGCCAGCAGCCCTGACAGGGGAGGCTGGGCGAACACCGGGGAGCTGTTTTTT	CASSPDRGGWANTGELFF
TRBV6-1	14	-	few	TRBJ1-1	TGTGCCAGCAGGCGGGGAAGTTGGGACACTGAAGCTTTCTTT	CASRRGSWDTEAFF
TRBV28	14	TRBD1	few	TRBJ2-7	TGTGCCAGCAGCCGCTGGACAGGGGACTACGAGCAGTACTTC	CASSRWTGDYEQYF
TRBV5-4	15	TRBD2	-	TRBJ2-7	TGTGTCAGCAGCTCCCCTTGGCGGGAGGACTACGAGCAGTACTTC	CVSSSPWREDYEQYF
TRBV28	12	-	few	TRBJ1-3	TGTGCCAGCAGTTCCCTCGGAAACACCATATATTTT	CASSSLGNTIYF
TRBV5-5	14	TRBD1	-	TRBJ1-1	TGTGCCAGTACTCCGGGGACAGTGAACACTGACGCTTTCTTT	CASTPGTVNTDAFF
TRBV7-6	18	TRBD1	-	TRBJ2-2	TGTGCCAGCAGCTTAGAAAGCTTCGGGACAGTGAACACCGGGGAGCTGTTTTTT	CASSLESFGTVNTGELFF
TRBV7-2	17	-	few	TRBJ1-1	TGTGCCAGCAGCTCTCCTCTCGAAGAAACCTTTGCCACTGAAGCTTTCTTT	CASSSPLEETFATEAFF
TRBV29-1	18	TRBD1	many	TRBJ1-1	TGCAGCTCAACCACTTCGACAGGGGGTATTAGGGTGGACACTGAAGCTTTCTTT	CSSTTSTGGIRVDTEAFF
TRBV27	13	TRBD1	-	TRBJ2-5	TGTGCCAGCAGTTACAGGGGGCCGGAGACCCAGTACTTC	CASSYRGPETQYF
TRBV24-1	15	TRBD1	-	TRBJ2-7	TGTGCCACCAGTGATGGGGGACAGGGGGCAGAAGAGCAGTACTTC	CATSDGGQGAEEQYF
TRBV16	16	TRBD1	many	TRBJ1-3	TGTGCCAGCAGCCCTACCCTGACAGGGACTGGAAACACCATATATTTT	CASSPTLTGTGNTIYF
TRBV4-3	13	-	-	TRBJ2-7	TGCGCCAGCAGCCGTAGACAGTTCTACGAGCAGTACTTC	CASSRRQFYEQYF
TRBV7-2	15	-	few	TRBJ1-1	TGTGCCAGCAGCCAAGTAACAGGGAGTAGGGCTGAAGCTTTCTTT	CASSQVTGSRAEAFF
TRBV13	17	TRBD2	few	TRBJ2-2	TGTGCCAGCAGCCCTAGAATAGCGGGGCTGAACACCGGGGAGCTGTTTTTT	CASSPRIAGLNTGELFF
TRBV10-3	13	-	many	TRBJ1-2	TGTGCCATCAGTGCTTCAGGGGATGATGGCTACACCTTC	CAISASGDDGYTF
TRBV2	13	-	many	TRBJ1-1	TGTGCCAGCAGTCATAGAGGGGACTCGGAAGCTTTCTTT	CASSHRGDSEAFF
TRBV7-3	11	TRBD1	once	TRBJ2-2	TGTGCCAGCAGGTCGGACAGGGGACTGTTTTTT	CASRSDRGLFF
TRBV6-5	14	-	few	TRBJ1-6	TGTGCCAGCAGTTACATTCTGACGGCTTCACCCCTCCACTTT	CASSYILTASPLHF
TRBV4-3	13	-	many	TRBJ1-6	TGCGCCAGCAGCCAAGTGGATGATTCACCCCTCCACTTT	CASSQVDDSPLHF
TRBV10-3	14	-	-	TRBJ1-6	TGTGCCATCAGTGGTTCGGAGGGTTCGACACCCCTCCACTTT	CAISGSEGSTPLHF
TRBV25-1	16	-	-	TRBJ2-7	TGTGCCAGCAGTGAATCGGGACAACCTTTCTCCTACGAGCAGTACTTC	CASSESGQPFSYEQYF
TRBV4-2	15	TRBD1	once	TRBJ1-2	TGTGCCAGCAGTCCTCGACAGGGCGCTAACTATGGCTACACCTTC	CASSPRQGANYGYTF
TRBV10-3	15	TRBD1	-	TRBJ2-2	TGTGCCATCAGTTCACAGGGGGACAGGGACGGGGAGCTGTTTTTT	CAISSQGDRDGELFF
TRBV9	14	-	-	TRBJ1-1	TGTGCCAGCAGCCCAGAACCGGGAGTCACTGAAGCTTTCTTT	CASSPEPGVTEAFF
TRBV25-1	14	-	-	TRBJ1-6	TGTGCCAGCAGCTTTTGGACAAAGCATTCACCCCTCCACTTT	CASSFWTKHSPLHF
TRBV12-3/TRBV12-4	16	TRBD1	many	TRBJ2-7	TGTGCCAGCAGTCCCCCTCCCCGGGACAGCTCCTACGAGCAGTACTTC	CASSPPPRDSSYEQYF
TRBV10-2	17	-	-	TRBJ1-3	TGCGCCAGCAGTTTACAGGAACTCGGACAGCTAGGAAACACCATATATTTT	CASSLQELGQLGNTIYF
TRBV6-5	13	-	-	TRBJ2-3	TGTGCCAGCAGTTACAGGGCCGCAGATACGCAGTATTTT	CASSYRAADTQYF
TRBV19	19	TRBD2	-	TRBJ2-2	TGTGCCAGTAGTATATCGAGTCTAGCGGGAGGTACGAACACCGGGGAGCTGTTTTTT	CASSISSLAGGTNTGELFF
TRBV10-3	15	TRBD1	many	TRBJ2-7	TGTGCCATCAGTGACCGGACAGGGGACACCTACGAGCAGTACTTC	CAISDRTGDTYEQYF
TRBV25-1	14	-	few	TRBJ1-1	TGTGCCATCGGAGGAGCGGGGGGGAGCACTGAAGCTTTCTTT	CAIGGAGGSTEAFF
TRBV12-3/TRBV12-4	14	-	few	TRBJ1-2	TGTGCCAGCAGTCTTTGGACGGAGAATTATGGCTACACCTTC	CASSLWTENYGYTF
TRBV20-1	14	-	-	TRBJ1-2	TGCAGTGCTCCGTTCGGGGTTTCGAACTATGGCTACACCTTC	CSAPFGVSNYGYTF
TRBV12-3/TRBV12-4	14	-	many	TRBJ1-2	TGTGCCAGCAGAGAATCGGGACGTAACTTTGGCTACACCTTC	CASRESGRNFGYTF
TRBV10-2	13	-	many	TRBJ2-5	TGCGCCAGCAGTGTTTGGTCAGGAGAGACCCAGTACTTC	CASSVWSGETQYF
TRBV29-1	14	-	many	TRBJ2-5	TGCAGCGTTGAAGATCTCCTACAGGGAGAGACCCAGTACTTC	CSVEDLLQGETQYF
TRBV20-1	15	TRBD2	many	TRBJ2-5	TGCAGTGCTAGCGGGAGGGCCCTCCGGGGGGAGACCCAGTACTTC	CSASGRALRGETQYF
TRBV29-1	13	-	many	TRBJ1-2	TGCAGCGCCACCCCGGAAGGAGCGGTGGGCTACACCTTC	CSATPEGAVGYTF
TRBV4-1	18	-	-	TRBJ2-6	TGCGCCAGCAGCCAAGAATGGGCCCCCGGTAGTGGGGCCAACGTCCTGACTTTC	CASSQEWAPGSGANVLTF
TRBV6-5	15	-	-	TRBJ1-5	TGTGCCAGCACCCAAGGGGGTGTCGTGAGTCAGCCCCAGCATTTT	CASTQGGVVSQPQHF
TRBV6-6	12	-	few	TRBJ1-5	TGTGCCACCCGGGTGAGCAATCAGCCCCAGCATTTT	CATRVSNQPQHF
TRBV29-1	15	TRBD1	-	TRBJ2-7	TGCAGCGTTGAAGTAACGGACAGGAGTCCTTACGAGCAGTACTTC	CSVEVTDRSPYEQYF
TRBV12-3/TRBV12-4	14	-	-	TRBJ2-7	TGTGCCAGCAGTTTCCGCGGGGGCGGCTACGAGCAGTACTTC	CASSFRGGGYEQYF
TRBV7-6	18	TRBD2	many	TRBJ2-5	TGTGCCAGCAGCTTTCCCTCGGGGACTAGCGGGGCCACGGGGACCCAGTACTTC	CASSFPSGTSGATGTQYF
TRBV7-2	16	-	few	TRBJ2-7	TGCGCCAGCAGCAAGCCAGGAGGGTTTAACTCCTACGAGCAGTACTTC	CASSKPGGFNSYEQYF
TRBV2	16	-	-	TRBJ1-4	TGTGCCAGCAGTCAGCGGGGGGGCGTTTGGAATGAAAAACTGTTTTTT	CASSQRGGVWNEKLFF
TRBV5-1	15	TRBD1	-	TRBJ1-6	TGCGCCAGCAGCTCCCAGACAGGGACGGATTCACCCCTCCACTTT	CASSSQTGTDSPLHF